The entry below describes one T cell receptor beta chain. These data belong to a study of T cell repertoires in ileal Crohn's disease. Germline V gene sequence: CDR1 KGHSH, CDR2 LQKENI. The CDR3 spans 14 residues. Trimming removed 1 base from V and 4 bases from J, with 10 bases in between. Described time point: inflamed ileum from the surgical specimen. Patients were adults with ileal or ileocolonic Crohn's disease needing resection. Sequencing used immunoSEQ multiplex PCR; TCRdb keeps in-frame clones, though not all of them. The data hold over 15,000 clones, with more than 85% observed a single time. The receptor was derived from an adult with Crohn's disease. Sequenced sample: ileal tissue. The V call is TRBV18, the J call TRBJ1-2; D not resolved. CDR3 residues: CASSPLVGPYGYTF. The CDR3 nucleotides are TGTGCCAGCTCACCACTAGTAGGGCCCTATGGCTACACCTTC.